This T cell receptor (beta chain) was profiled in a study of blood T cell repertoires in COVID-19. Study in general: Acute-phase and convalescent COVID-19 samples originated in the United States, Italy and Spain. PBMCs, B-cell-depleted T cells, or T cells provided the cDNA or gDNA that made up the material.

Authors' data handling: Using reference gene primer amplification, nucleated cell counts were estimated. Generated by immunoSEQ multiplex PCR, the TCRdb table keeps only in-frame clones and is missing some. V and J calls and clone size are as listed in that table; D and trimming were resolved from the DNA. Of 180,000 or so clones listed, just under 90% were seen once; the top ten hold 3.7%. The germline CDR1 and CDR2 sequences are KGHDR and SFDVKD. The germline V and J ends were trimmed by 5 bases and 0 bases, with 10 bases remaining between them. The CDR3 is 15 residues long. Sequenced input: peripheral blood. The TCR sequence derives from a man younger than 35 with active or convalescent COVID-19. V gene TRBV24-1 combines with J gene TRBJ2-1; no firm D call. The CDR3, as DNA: TGTGCCACCAGTGTGGCTGCAAGCTCCTACAATGAGCAGTTCTTC. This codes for CATSVAASSYNEQFF.